These 25 T cell receptor beta chains originate from one sample sequenced in a study of CD8+ T cells in alopecia areata. cDNA prepared by RNA extraction and subsequent reverse transcription served as the template for sequencing. Profiled with immunoSEQ multiplex PCR; TCRdb holds only in-frame clones, not every one. Among some 170,000 clones listed, around 60% were seen once. Material: CD4+ T cells sorted from blood, obtained at week 0. Receptor source: a human donor with alopecia areata.

This chain connects TRBV23-1 to TRBJ1-4; the D gene is possibly TRBD1 (6 bases). TRBV23-1 falls under the ORF class, with uncertain function. CDR3 length: 16 amino acids. Trimming shortened V by 2 bases and J by 1 base, and 11 bases separated the two germline ends. In nucleotides, the CDR3 is TGCGCCAGCAGTCAAAAGGGGGTACTAACTAATGAAAAACTGTTTTTT. It translates to CASSQKGVLTNEKLFF.

The genes are TRBV30 and TRBJ1-5; unclear D gene. V lost 3 bases to trimming and J lost 0 bases, with 12 bases between them. The CDR3 is 15 residues long. Looked up from germline, CDR1 is GTSNPN and CDR2 is SVGIG (reference sequence). In DNA, the CDR3 is TGTGCCTGGAGCAAAGGCTGGGTTAGCAATCAGCCCCAGCATTTT. It yields the protein CAWSKGWVSNQPQHF.

V is TRBV7-9 and J is TRBJ2-5; D is ambiguous. This CDR3 spans 12 amino acids. Trimming stripped 1 base from V and 6 bases from J, with 6 bases between. In germline, CDR1 is SEHNR, CDR2 FQNEAQ (reference sequence). The CDR3 nucleotides read TGTGCCAGCAGCTTAGATTGGCAGACCCAGTACTTC. It translates to CASSLDWQTQYF.

This chain connects TRBV9 to TRBJ2-5; 11 nucleotides agree with TRBD2. Germline CDR1 is SGDLS and CDR2 is YYNGEE. V lost 3 bases and J lost 2; bases outside the gene matches: 3. The CDR3 length is 15 residues. This CDR3 is CASSAVAGGQETQYF. In nucleotides, the CDR3 is TGTGCCAGCAGCGCCGTAGCGGGGGGGCAAGAGACCCAGTACTTC.

This chain uses TRBV30 with TRBJ1-6, with 8 bases aligning to TRBD1. The CDR3 contains 14 residues. J lost 7 bases, V lost 5 bases, and 7 bases had no gene match. Germline CDR1 and CDR2: GTSNPN and SVGIG (reference sequence). CDR3 loop: CAWAWTGTNSPLHF. The CDR3 coding sequence is TGTGCCTGGGCTTGGACAGGGACGAATTCACCCCTCCACTTT.

This clone was counted between two and nine times. The chain employs TRBV29-1 and TRBJ2-2, with D uncertain. The CDR3 totals 13 residues. Trimming removed 7 bases from V and 4 bases from J, with 13 bases in between. CDR1 and CDR2 (germline): SQVTM, ANQGSEA. The CDR3 nucleotides read TGCAGCGCCCTCCCTGGGCTCACCGGGGAGCTGTTTTTT. Its translation is CSALPGLTGELFF.

The chain has TRBV6-5 and TRBJ1-2, with D possibly matching TRBD1 (6 bases). V was cut by 6 bases and J by 7 bases, with 15 bases left in between. Germline V lookup: CDR1 MNHEY, CDR2 SVGAGI. This CDR3 has 13 residues. The CDR3: CASRDPGTTGYTF. The DNA of the CDR3 is TGTGCCAGCAGGGACCCCGGGACAACTGGCTACACCTTC.

The CDR3 reads CASSPTTGSRYEQYF. CDR3 sequence (DNA): TGCGCCAGCAGCCCTACGACAGGGTCACGCTACGAGCAGTACTTC. The chain couples TRBV5-1 to TRBJ2-7, with 7 bases matching TRBD1. The germline V gene has CDR1 SGHRS and CDR2 YFSETQ. With 4 bases clipped from V and 3 bases from J, the junction kept 10 bases outside the gene matches. The CDR3 has 15 residues.

This clone was seen a few times. The chain is built from TRBV30 and TRBJ2-5; tentative D call: TRBD1 (6 bases). Germline V lookup: CDR1 GTSNPN, CDR2 SVGIG (reference sequence). This CDR3 is built from 14 residues. Between the trimmed V and J ends, which lost 0 bases and 6 bases, there was a span of 14 bases. For the CDR3, the DNA is TGTGCCTGGAGTGTACGACAGGCTTCGAAGACCCAGTACTTC. Its translation: CAWSVRQASKTQYF.

The rearrangement uses TRBV5-1 and TRBJ2-4; D could derive from TRBD1 or TRBD2 (5 bases each). The CDR3 runs to 15 residues. Trimming removed 0 bases at V and 0 bases at J, with 7 bases between. Per the germline V gene, CDR1 is SGHRS and CDR2 is YFSETQ. The CDR3 DNA sequence: TGCGCCAGCAGCTTGGAAGGGACAGCCAAAAACATTCAGTACTTC. Amino acids: CASSLEGTAKNIQYF.

The chain recombines TRBV7-9 with TRBJ2-5, with a tentative D call TRBD1 (6 bases). Germline lookup yields CDR1 SEHNR and CDR2 FQNEAQ (reference sequence). The CDR3 sequence is 15 residues long. V lost 5 bases, J lost 2 bases, and 15 bases lay in between. The CDR3 loop reads CASSPKGTRQETQYF. The CDR3 DNA reads TGTGCCAGCAGCCCGAAAGGGACACGACAAGAGACCCAGTACTTC.

This clone was recorded only once. This chain joins TRBV30 and TRBJ2-1; D remains ambiguous. This CDR3 has 15 amino acids. The V gene lost 2 bases and the J gene lost 4 bases, with 15 bases spanning the gap. CDR1 and CDR2 (germline): GTSNPN, SVGIG (reference sequence). CDR3 in amino acids: CAWSRGLSLYNEQFF. The CDR3 DNA sequence: TGTGCCTGGAGTCGCGGCCTATCCCTATACAATGAGCAGTTCTTC.

This clone was picked up a small number of times. The rearrangement uses TRBV7-9 and TRBJ1-1, with D perhaps TRBD1 (5 bases). CDR1 and CDR2 (germline): SEHNR, FQNEAQ (reference sequence). The CDR3 has 13 residues. V was trimmed by 7 bases and J by 2 bases, leaving 11 bases between them. This CDR3 is CASNLRENTEAFF. CDR3 bases: TGTGCCAGCAACCTCAGGGAAAACACTGAAGCTTTCTTT.

There are a few counts of this clone. This sequence joins TRBV7-9 and TRBJ2-7; 8 bases fit TRBD1. V lost 10 bases to trimming and J lost 1 base; unmatched junction nucleotides: 3. This CDR3 has 12 residues. Germline V gives CDR1 SEHNR, CDR2 FQNEAQ (reference sequence). The CDR3 loop reads CATTGGSYEQYF. In nucleotides, the CDR3 is TGTGCCACAACAGGGGGATCCTACGAGCAGTACTTC.

The chain uses TRBV5-1 and TRBJ2-1, with D unclear. Trimming removed 0 bases at V and 10 bases at J, with 5 bases between. The CDR3 totals 11 residues. Germline CDR1 is SGHRS and CDR2 is YFSETQ. The DNA of the CDR3 is TGCGCCAGCAGCTTGGGGACCGAGCAGTTCTTC. Amino acid sequence: CASSLGTEQFF.

In nucleotides, the CDR3 is TGTGCCAGCAGTATCGGGACTGCTAACTATGGCTACACCTTC. As protein: CASSIGTANYGYTF. The rearrangement joins TRBV6-5 to TRBJ1-2; D is perhaps TRBD1 (5 bases). The length of the CDR3 is 14 residues. Trimming removed 5 bases from V and 0 bases from J, with 10 bases in between. Germline loops: CDR1 MNHEY, CDR2 SVGAGI.

The chain links TRBV2 to TRBJ1-5; possibly TRBD1 for D (5 bases). V was pared by 4 bases and J by 4 bases, with 14 bases between. CDR1 and CDR2 from the germline V gene are SNHLY and FYNNEI. The CDR3 totals 15 residues. CDR3: CASSVGREGNQPQHF. CDR3 sequence (DNA): TGTGCCAGCAGTGTAGGCAGGGAGGGTAATCAGCCCCAGCATTTT.

The chain has TRBV19 and TRBJ1-5, with D perhaps TRBD1 (5 bases). CDR1 is LNHDA and CDR2 is SQIVND in the germline V gene (reference sequence). V was clipped by 6 bases and J by 4 bases, with 16 bases between them. This CDR3 comprises 15 residues. The CDR3 sequence: CASRGRGAWNQPQHF. The CDR3 DNA follows: TGTGCCAGTAGGGGAAGGGGTGCTTGGAATCAGCCCCAGCATTTT.

The genes are TRBV7-9 and TRBJ1-1; possibly TRBD1 for D (6 bases). The CDR3 totals 15 residues. Germline lookup yields CDR1 SEHNR and CDR2 FQNEAQ (reference sequence). Trimming stripped 2 bases from V and 4 bases from J, with 14 bases between. The CDR3: CASSLRSGDVTEAFF. The CDR3, as DNA: TGTGCCAGCAGCTTACGGTCAGGGGACGTCACTGAAGCTTTCTTT.

This chain connects TRBV27 to TRBJ2-7; D perhaps matches TRBD2 (5 bases). V dropped 4 bases and J dropped 7 bases, with 14 bases sitting between them. The CDR3 contains 13 residues. Germline CDR1 is MNHEY and CDR2 is SMNVEV (reference sequence). The CDR3 region has the DNA TGTGCCAGCAGTTCGCGGGCATCGGGGGAGCAGTACTTC. Amino acid sequence: CASSSRASGEQYF.

The chain combines TRBV4-2 with TRBJ2-3, with 8 bases identical to TRBD2. Germline V gene data show CDR1 as LGHNA and CDR2 as YNFKEQ. The CDR3 is 17 amino acids. Trimming removed 3 bases from V and 2 bases from J; junction bases left unmatched: 10. CDR3 region: CASSQGTSRTNTDTQYF. Here the CDR3 DNA reads TGTGCCAGCAGCCAGGGGACTAGTCGGACCAACACAGATACGCAGTATTTT.

This clone was detected only a few times. CDR3 loop: CASSFYGIGLINQPQHF. CDR3 coding DNA: TGTGCCAGCAGCTTCTACGGAATAGGACTAATAAATCAGCCCCAGCATTTT. The V and J genes are TRBV7-2 and TRBJ1-5, with D hard to call. The CDR3 loop spans 17 amino acids. The germline CDR1 and CDR2 sequences are SGHTA and FQGNSA. V was cut by 3 bases and J by 4 bases, with 19 bases left in between.

V and J are TRBV30 and TRBJ2-1; the D gene is possibly TRBD1 (6 bases). The germline V gene encodes CDR1 GTSNPN and CDR2 SVGIG (reference sequence). There are 12 residues in the CDR3. The V gene lost 3 bases and the J gene lost 7 bases, with 10 bases spanning the gap. CDR3 nucleotides: TGTGCCTGGAGCGGACAGTCTAATGAGCAGTTCTTC. It codes for CAWSGQSNEQFF.

The chain uses TRBV9 and TRBJ2-3; the D gene is possibly TRBD1 (5 bases). The CDR3 is 13 residues long. Germline values: CDR1 SGDLS, CDR2 YYNGEE. The V gene lost 0 bases and the J gene lost 3 bases, with 5 bases spanning the gap. The CDR3 protein is CASSVDRTDTQYF. As DNA, the CDR3 is TGTGCCAGCAGCGTAGACAGGACAGATACGCAGTATTTT.

This clone came up a few times. The chain couples TRBV5-1 to TRBJ1-1; tentatively, D is TRBD1 (5 bases). The V gene lost 4 bases and the J gene lost 1 base, with 8 bases spanning the gap. Germline V lookup: CDR1 SGHRS, CDR2 YFSETQ. The CDR3 loop spans 13 amino acids. The CDR3 coding sequence is TGCGCCAGCAGCAGGACACCGAACACTGAAGCTTTCTTT. Encoded protein: CASSRTPNTEAFF.